This TCR beta chain was identified in a study of identical twins' blood T cells. TCRdb reanalysed the 5' RACE reads using MiXCR and keeps one entry per CDR3 protein. The sample records fewer than 450,000 distinct CDR3 sequences, about 28% being singletons. About this clonotype itself: One end of the junction is discordant with germline, which a read error may explain.

The clonotype was recovered from a woman aged 18 to 55 in good health. What was sequenced was PBMCs.

The CDR3 nucleotides are TGTGCCTGCAGTGAACTAGCGGGAGGCAATGAGCAGTTCTTC. It is translated as CACSELAGGNEQFF. The V gene is TRBV2, the J gene TRBJ2-1; 12 nucleotides agree with TRBD2. The CDR3 loop spans 14 amino acids. Germline V gene sequence: CDR1 SNHLY, CDR2 FYNNEI.